These 17 T cell receptor beta chains were sequenced from one sample in a study of blood T cell repertoires in COVID-19. Sequencing used immunoSEQ multiplex PCR; TCRdb keeps in-frame clones, though not all of them. The table lists about 210,000 clones, 70% to 90% of them singletons. Source material: peripheral blood. The source is a woman aged 40 to 50 with acute or convalescent COVID-19.

J is TRBJ2-5 and V is TRBV27; D is ambiguous. V shed 3 bases and J shed 4 bases, with 15 bases lying between them. CDR1 is MNHEY and CDR2 is SMNVEV in the germline V gene (reference sequence). This CDR3 spans 15 amino acids. The CDR3 region has the DNA TGTGCCAGCAGTTTTGACCGCCGAACTATAGAGACCCAGTACTTC. Protein product: CASSFDRRTIETQYF.

The chain carries TRBV2 and TRBJ1-2; D perhaps matches TRBD1 (5 bases). Germline CDR1 and CDR2: SNHLY and FYNNEI. This CDR3 comprises 15 residues. The ends were cut back, 5 bases at V and 9 bases at J, with 22 bases in the middle. The CDR3 DNA sequence: TGTGCCAGCAGTAACGCACAGGTGTTGAAGGCTAGCTACACCTTC. Translating gives CASSNAQVLKASYTF.

This clone was found once. This sequence joins TRBV19 and TRBJ2-3; tentative D call: TRBD2 (6 bases). The germline CDR1 and CDR2 sequences are LNHDA and SQIVND (reference sequence). This CDR3 has 14 amino acids. Trimming removed 3 bases at V and 3 bases at J, with 10 bases between. The CDR3 nucleotides are TGTGCCAGTAGTATTGGGGGGTTGACAGATACGCAGTATTTT. Protein: CASSIGGLTDTQYF. The full variable domain, its missing parts supplied by reference TRBV19 and TRBJ2-3, is DGGITQSPKYLFRKEGQNVTLSCEQNLNHDAMYWYRQDPGQGLRLIYYSQIVNDFQKGDIAEGYSVSREKKESFPLTVTSAQKNPTAFYLCASSIGGLTDTQYFGPGTRLTVL.

This rearrangement joins TRBV9 to TRBJ2-3; 12 nucleotides line up with TRBD2. This CDR3 is built from 19 residues. Per germline, CDR1 SGDLS and CDR2 YYNGEE. V trimming: 4 bases; J trimming: 1 base; junction bases outside the gene matches: 13. CDR3 coding DNA: TGTGCCAGCAGCCACGAGGGCCTAGCGGGGGGGCCTGGCACAGATACGCAGTATTTT. Translation: CASSHEGLAGGPGTDTQYF.

V gene TRBV6-1 combines with J gene TRBJ2-6, with D possibly matching TRBD1 (5 bases). Germline values: CDR1 MNHNS, CDR2 SASEGT. This CDR3 is built from 15 residues. The V and J ends lost 3 bases and 4 bases respectively, with 10 bases between them. CDR3 nucleotide sequence: TGTGCCAGCAGTGATTCAGGGTGGGGGGCCAACGTCCTGACTTTC. Translation gives CASSDSGWGANVLTF.

The genes are TRBV7-2 and TRBJ1-5; the D is unclear. Trimming cost V 1 base and J 10 bases, with 11 bases left between them. CDR3 size: 13 residues. The V gene's germline CDR1 is SGHTA and CDR2 FQGNSA. The CDR3 region has the DNA TGTGCCAGCAGCTTAGGGGCCGACGTTCCCCAGCATTTT. Translation: CASSLGADVPQHF.

The chain joins TRBV6-5 to TRBJ2-2; tentative D call: TRBD2 (7 bases). V lost 0 bases and J 5 bases, leaving 13 bases between the germline ends. CDR3 size: 16 residues. Germline V CDR1 and CDR2: MNHEY, SVGAGI. In DNA, the CDR3 is TGTGCCAGCAGTTACTCGGGGGGGGCGCGGACCGGGGAGCTGTTTTTT. Translated, it gives CASSYSGGARTGELFF.

The chain joins TRBV24-1 to TRBJ1-2; D might be TRBD1 (5 bases). Trimming shortened V by 4 bases and J by 6 bases, and 14 bases separated the two germline ends. This CDR3 region has 14 residues. Germline CDR1 and CDR2: KGHDR and SFDVKD. CDR3 sequence: CATSDPGGDDGYTF. Here the CDR3 DNA reads TGTGCCACCAGTGACCCTGGAGGGGACGATGGCTACACCTTC.

V gene TRBV5-1 combines with J gene TRBJ1-1; 7 positions agree with TRBD1. This CDR3 region has 15 residues. With V trimmed by 5 bases and J by 0 bases, 7 bases remained unmatched. CDR1 and CDR2 (germline): SGHRS, YFSETQ. The CDR3 bases are TGCGCCAGCAGAAAGGACAGGACAATGAACACTGAAGCTTTCTTT. This gives the protein CASRKDRTMNTEAFF.

This chain uses TRBV9 with TRBJ2-5; perhaps TRBD2 as D (6 bases). Germline CDR1 and CDR2: SGDLS and YYNGEE. The V end was cut by 3 bases, the J end by 5 bases, with 11 bases between. CDR3 size: 13 residues. The CDR3 bases are TGTGCCAGCAGCGGTGGGGGGATGGAGACCCAGTACTTC. This codes for CASSGGGMETQYF.

The DNA for the CDR3 is TGTGCTAGTGACCCTGGGAGGGATAGCTACACCTTC. Translation: CASDPGRDSYTF. V gene TRBV12-5 combines with J gene TRBJ1-2; no definite D call. CDR3 length: 12 amino acids. Germline values: CDR1 LGHNT, CDR2 FRNRAP. V lost 7 bases to trimming and J lost 9 bases, with 15 bases between them.

The chain uses TRBV13 and TRBJ2-2; tentatively, D is TRBD1 (6 bases). The CDR3 loop spans 16 amino acids. V was shortened by 5 bases and J by 0 bases, with 13 bases between the two germline ends. Germline CDR1 PRHDT, CDR2 FYEKMQ (reference sequence). The CDR3 DNA sequence: TGTGCCAGCAGCCCCGGTGGGACATCGAACACCGGGGAGCTGTTTTTT. This gives the protein CASSPGGTSNTGELFF.

The chain has TRBV5-1 and TRBJ1-6; 7 bases line up with TRBD1. Per germline, CDR1 SGHRS and CDR2 YFSETQ. V trimming: 7 bases; J trimming: 7 bases; junction bases outside the gene matches: 8. The CDR3 is 14 residues long. The CDR3 nucleotides are TGCGCCAGCGGTCCTGAGACAGGGAATTCACCCCTCCACTTT. Its translation: CASGPETGNSPLHF.

The chain uses TRBV7-9 and TRBJ1-2, with TRBD1 as a possible D gene (5 bases). The CDR3 runs to 16 residues. Germline CDR1 is SEHNR and CDR2 is FQNEAQ (reference sequence). The V and J ends lost 2 bases and 0 bases respectively, with 13 bases between them. Here the CDR3 reads CASSLTTGLANYGYTF. CDR3 nucleotides: TGTGCCAGCAGCTTAACAACAGGACTAGCTAACTATGGCTACACCTTC.

The V and J genes are TRBV24-1 and TRBJ1-2; 9 nucleotides match TRBD1. This CDR3 is 18 amino acids long. CDR1 is KGHDR and CDR2 is SFDVKD in the germline V gene. V was pared by 6 bases and J by 4 bases, with 17 bases of the junction left unmatched. CDR3 region: CATSMEEQGATNGYGYTF. The CDR3 coding sequence is TGTGCCACCAGTATGGAGGAACAGGGGGCTACCAACGGCTATGGCTACACCTTC.

The chain carries TRBV7-2 and TRBJ2-2; D perhaps matches TRBD1 (6 bases). V was cut by 0 bases and J by 1 base, with 9 bases left in between. Germline V CDR1 and CDR2: SGHTA, FQGNSA. The CDR3 runs 16 residues. The CDR3 DNA follows: TGTGCCAGCAGCTTAGCGGGGGCGCTGAACACCGGGGAGCTGTTTTTT. This encodes CASSLAGALNTGELFF.

The chain combines TRBV5-1 with TRBJ1-3, with unresolved D. V lost 0 bases, J lost 0 bases, and 13 bases lay in between. The CDR3 runs to 17 residues. CDR1 and CDR2 from the germline V gene are SGHRS and YFSETQ. The CDR3 is CASSLEPARSSGNTIYF. CDR3 DNA: TGCGCCAGCAGCTTGGAGCCAGCGCGAAGCTCTGGAAACACCATATATTTT.